This entry features one T cell receptor (beta chain) sequence. Clones were sequenced by immunoSEQ multiplex PCR, and TCRdb holds only the in-frame ones, with some missing. The sample has 2,500,000 or so clones; approximately 92% are singletons. The data stem from a study of shared clonotypes between healthy human individuals. Study information: A donor's plate count was three for CD4 naive and three for CD4 memory; CD8 naive had two and CD8 memory one.

V shed 0 bases, J shed 4 bases, and the junction held 4 bases outside the gene matches. CDR1 and CDR2 from the germline V gene are MNHEY and SVGAGI. The CDR3 is 16 amino acids. The sample was naive CD4+ T cells sorted from blood. The subset denotes: CD45RA+ positively selected. This receptor was obtained from a man aged 18 to 29 in good health. V and J are TRBV6-5 and TRBJ2-1; 9 bases match TRBD2. DNA for the CDR3: TGTGCCAGCAGTTACTCCAGCGGGAGGCCTTACAATGAGCAGTTCTTC. Residues: CASSYSSGRPYNEQFF.